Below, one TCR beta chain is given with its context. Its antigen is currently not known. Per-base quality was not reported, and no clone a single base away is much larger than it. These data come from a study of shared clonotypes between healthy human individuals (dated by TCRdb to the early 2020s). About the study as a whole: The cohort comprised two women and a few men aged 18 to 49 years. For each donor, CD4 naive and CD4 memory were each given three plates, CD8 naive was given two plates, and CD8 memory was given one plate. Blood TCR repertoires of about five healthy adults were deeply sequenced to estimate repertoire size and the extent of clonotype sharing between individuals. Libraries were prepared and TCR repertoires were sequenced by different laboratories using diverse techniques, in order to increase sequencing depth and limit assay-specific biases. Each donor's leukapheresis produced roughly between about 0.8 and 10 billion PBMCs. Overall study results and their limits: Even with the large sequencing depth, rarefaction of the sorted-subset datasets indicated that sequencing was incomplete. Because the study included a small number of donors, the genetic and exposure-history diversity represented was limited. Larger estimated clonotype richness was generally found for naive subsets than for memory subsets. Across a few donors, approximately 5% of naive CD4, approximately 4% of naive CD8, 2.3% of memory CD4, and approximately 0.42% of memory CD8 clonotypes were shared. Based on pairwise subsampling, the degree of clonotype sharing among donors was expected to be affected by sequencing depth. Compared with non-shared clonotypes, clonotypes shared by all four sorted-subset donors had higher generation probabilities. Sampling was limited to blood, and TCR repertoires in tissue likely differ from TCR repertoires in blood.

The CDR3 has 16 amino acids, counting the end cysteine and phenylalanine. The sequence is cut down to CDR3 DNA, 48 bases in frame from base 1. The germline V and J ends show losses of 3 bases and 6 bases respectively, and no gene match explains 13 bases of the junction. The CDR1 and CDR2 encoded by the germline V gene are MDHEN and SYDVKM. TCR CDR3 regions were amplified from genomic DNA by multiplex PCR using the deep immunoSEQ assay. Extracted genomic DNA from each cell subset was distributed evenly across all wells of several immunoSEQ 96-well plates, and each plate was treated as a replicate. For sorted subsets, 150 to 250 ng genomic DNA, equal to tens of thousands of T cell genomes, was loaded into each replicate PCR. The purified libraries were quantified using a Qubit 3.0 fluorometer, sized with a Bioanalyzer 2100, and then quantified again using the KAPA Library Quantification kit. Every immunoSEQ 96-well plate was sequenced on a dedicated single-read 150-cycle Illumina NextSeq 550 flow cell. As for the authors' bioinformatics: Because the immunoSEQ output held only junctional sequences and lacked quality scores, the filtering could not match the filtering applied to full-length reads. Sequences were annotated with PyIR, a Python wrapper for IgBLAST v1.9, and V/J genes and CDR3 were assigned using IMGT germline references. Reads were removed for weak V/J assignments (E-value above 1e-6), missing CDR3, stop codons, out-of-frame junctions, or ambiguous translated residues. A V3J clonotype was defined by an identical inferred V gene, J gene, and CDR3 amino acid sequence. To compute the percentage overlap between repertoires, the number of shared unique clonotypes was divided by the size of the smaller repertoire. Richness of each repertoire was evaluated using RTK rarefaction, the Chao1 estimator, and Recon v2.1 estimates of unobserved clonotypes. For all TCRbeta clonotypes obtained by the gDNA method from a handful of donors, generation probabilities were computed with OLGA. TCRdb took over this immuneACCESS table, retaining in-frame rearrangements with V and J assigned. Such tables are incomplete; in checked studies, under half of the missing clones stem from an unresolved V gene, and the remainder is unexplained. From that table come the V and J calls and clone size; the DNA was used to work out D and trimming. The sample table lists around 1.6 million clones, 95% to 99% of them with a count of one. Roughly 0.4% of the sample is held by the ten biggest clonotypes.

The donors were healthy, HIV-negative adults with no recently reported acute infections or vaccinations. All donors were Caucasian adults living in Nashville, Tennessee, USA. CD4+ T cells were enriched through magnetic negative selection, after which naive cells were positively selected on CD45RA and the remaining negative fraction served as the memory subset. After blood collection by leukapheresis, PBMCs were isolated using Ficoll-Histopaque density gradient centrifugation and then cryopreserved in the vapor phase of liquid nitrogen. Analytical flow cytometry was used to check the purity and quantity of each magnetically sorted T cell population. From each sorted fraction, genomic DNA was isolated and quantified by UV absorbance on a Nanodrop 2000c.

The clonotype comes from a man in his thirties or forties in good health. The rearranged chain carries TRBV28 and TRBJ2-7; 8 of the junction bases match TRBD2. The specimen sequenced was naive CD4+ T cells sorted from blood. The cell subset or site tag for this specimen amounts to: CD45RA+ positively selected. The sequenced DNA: TGTGCCAGCAGTTTCGCCGGGAGGGGCGTCGGGGGCGAGCAGTACTTC. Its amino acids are CASSFAGRGVGGEQYF.